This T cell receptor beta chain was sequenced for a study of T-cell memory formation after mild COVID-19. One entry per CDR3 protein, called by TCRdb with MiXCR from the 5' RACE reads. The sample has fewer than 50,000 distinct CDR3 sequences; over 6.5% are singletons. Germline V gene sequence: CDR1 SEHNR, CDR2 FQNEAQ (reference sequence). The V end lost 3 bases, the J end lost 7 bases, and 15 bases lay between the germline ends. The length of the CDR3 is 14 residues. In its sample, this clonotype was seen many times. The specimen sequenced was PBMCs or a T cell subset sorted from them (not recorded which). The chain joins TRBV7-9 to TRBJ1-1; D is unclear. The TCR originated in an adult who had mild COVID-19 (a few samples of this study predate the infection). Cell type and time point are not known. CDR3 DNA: TGTGCCAGCAGCTTCGGTGTTGGAAGGGATGAAGCTTTCTTT. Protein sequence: CASSFGVGRDEAFF.